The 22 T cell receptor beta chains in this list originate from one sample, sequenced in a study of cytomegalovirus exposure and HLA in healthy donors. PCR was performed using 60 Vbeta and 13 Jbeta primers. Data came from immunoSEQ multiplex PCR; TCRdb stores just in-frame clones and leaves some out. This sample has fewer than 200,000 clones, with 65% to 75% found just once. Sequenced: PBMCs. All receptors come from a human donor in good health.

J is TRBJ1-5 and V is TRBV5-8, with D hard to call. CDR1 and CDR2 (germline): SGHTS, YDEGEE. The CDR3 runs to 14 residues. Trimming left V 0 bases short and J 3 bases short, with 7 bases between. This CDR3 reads CASSLGLHNQPQHF. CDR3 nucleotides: TGTGCCAGCAGCTTGGGGCTGCACAATCAGCCCCAGCATTTT.

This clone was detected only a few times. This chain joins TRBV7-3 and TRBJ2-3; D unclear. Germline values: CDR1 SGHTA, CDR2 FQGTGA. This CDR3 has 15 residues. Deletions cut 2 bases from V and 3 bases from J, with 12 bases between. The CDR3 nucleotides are TGTGCCAGCAGCTTAGGCCCGGGTGGGACAGATACGCAGTATTTT. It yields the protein CASSLGPGGTDTQYF.

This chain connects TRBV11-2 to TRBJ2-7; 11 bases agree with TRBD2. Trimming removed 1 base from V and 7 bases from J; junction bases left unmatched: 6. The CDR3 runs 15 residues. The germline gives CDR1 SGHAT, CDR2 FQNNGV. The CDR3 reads CASSLALAGASEQYF. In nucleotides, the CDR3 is TGTGCCAGCAGCTTAGCACTAGCGGGGGCCAGTGAGCAGTACTTC. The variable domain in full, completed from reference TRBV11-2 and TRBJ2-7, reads EAGVAQSPRYKIIEKRQSVAFWCNPISGHATLYWYQQILGQGPKLLIQFQNNGVVDDSQLPKDRFSAERLKGVDSTLKIQPAKLEDSAVYLCASSLALAGASEQYFGPGTRLTVT.

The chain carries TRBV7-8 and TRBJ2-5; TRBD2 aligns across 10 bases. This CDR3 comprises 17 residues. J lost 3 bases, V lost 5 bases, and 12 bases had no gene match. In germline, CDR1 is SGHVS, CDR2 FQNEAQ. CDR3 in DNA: TGTGCCAGCAGCGAAGGGGTATCTAGCGGGGGCGAAGAGACCCAGTACTTC. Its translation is CASSEGVSSGGEETQYF.

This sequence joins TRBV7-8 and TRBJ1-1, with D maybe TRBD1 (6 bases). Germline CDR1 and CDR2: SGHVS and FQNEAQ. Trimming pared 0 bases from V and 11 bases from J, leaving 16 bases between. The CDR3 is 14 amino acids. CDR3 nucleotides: TGTGCCAGCAGCTTAGCGCATGGGGGCGGAGTGGCTTTCTTT. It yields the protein CASSLAHGGGVAFF.

This CDR3 reads CASSARGATNQPQHF. CDR3 nucleotide sequence: TGTGCCAGCAGTGCCAGGGGGGCGACCAATCAGCCCCAGCATTTT. V is TRBV6-1 and J is TRBJ1-5; 7 bases are shared with TRBD1. Germline CDR1 and CDR2: MNHNS and SASEGT. The CDR3 has 15 amino acids. V lost 4 bases, J lost 3 bases, and 6 bases stayed unmatched.

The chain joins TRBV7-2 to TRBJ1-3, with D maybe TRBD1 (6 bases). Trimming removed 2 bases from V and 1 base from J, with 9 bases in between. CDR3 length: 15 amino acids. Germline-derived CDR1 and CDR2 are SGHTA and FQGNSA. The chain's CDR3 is CASSLTGLSGNTIYF. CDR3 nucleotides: TGTGCCAGCAGCTTAACAGGGCTATCTGGAAACACCATATATTTT. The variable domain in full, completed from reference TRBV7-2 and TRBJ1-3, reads GAGVSQSPSNKVTEKGKDVELRCDPISGHTALYWYRQSLGQGLEFLIYFQGNSAPDKSGLPSDRFSAERTGGSVSTLTIQRTQQEDSAVYLCASSLTGLSGNTIYFGEGSWLTVV.

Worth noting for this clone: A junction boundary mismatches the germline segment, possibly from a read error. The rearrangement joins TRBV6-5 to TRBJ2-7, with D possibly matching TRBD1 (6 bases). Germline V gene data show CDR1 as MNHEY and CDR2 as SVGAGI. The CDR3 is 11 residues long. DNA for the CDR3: TGTGCCAGCAGTTACGGACAGCAATGGCACTTC. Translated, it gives CASSYGQQWHF.

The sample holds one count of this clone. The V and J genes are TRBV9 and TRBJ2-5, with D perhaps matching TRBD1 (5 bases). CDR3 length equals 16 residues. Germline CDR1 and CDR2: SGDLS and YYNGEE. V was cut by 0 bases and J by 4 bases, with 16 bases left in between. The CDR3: CASSVGLQGIGETQYF. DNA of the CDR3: TGTGCCAGCAGCGTAGGGCTCCAGGGAATTGGAGAGACCCAGTACTTC. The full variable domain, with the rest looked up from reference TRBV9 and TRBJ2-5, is DSGVTQTPKHLITATGQRVTLRCSPRSGDLSVYWYQQSLDQGLQFLIQYYNGEERAKGNILERFSAQQFPDLHSELNLSSLELGDSALYFCASSVGLQGIGETQYFGPGTRLLVL.

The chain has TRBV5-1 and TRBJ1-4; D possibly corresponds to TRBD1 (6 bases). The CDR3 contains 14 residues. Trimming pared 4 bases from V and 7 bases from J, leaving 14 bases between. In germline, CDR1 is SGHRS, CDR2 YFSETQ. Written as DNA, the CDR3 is TGCGCCAGCAGCCCACAGGGCCTGGGTGAAAAACTGTTTTTT. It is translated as CASSPQGLGEKLFF. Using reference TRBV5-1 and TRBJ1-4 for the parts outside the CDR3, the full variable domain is KAGVTQTPRYLIKTRGQQVTLSCSPISGHRSVSWYQQTPGQGLQFLFEYFSETQRNKGNFPGRFSGRQFSNSRSEMNVSTLELGDSALYLCASSPQGLGEKLFFGSGTQLSVL.

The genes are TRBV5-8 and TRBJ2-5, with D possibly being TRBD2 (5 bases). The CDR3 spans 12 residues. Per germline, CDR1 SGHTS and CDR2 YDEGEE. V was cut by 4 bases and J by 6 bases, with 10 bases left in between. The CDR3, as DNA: TGTGCCAGCAGCCGGACTGGAAAGACCCAGTACTTC. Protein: CASSRTGKTQYF.

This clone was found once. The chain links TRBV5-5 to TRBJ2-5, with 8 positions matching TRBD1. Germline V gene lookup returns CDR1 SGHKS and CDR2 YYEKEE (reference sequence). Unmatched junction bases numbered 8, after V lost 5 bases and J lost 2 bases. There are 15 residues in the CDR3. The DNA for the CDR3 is TGTGCCAGCAGGGCAATACAGGGGGAACAAGAGACCCAGTACTTC. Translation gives CASRAIQGEQETQYF.

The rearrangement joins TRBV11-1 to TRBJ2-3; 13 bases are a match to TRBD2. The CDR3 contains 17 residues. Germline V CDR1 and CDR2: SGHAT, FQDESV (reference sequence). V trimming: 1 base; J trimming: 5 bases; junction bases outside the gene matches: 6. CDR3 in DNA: TGTGCCAGCAGCTTAGGGACTAGCGGGGGCGGGAGAGATACGCAGTATTTT. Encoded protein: CASSLGTSGGGRDTQYF.

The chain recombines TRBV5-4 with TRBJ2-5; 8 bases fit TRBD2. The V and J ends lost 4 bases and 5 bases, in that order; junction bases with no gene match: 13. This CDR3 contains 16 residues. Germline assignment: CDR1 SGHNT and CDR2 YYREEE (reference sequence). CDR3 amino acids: CASSLPSAGGSETQYF. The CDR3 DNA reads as TGTGCCAGCAGCCTGCCCTCGGCGGGGGGATCGGAGACCCAGTACTTC.

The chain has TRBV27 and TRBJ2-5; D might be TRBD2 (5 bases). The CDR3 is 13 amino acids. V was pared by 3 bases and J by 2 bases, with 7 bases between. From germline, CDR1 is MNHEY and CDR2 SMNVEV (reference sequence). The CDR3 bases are TGTGCCAGCAGTTTCCGGGGACAAGAGACCCAGTACTTC. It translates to CASSFRGQETQYF.

The CDR3: CASSPRGHTEAFF. The CDR3 DNA reads TGTGCCAGCTCACCAAGGGGGCACACTGAAGCTTTCTTT. This sequence joins TRBV18 and TRBJ1-1; 7 nucleotides line up with TRBD1. The length of the CDR3 is 13 residues. Looked up from germline, CDR1 is KGHSH and CDR2 is LQKENI. V gave up 2 bases and J gave up 3 bases; unmatched junction bases: 0.

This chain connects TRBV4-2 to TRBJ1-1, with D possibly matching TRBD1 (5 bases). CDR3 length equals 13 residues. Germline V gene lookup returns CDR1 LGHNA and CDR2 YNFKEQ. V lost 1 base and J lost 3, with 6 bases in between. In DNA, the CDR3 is TGTGCCAGCAGCCAAGGGGGCTACACTGAAGCTTTCTTT. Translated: CASSQGGYTEAFF.

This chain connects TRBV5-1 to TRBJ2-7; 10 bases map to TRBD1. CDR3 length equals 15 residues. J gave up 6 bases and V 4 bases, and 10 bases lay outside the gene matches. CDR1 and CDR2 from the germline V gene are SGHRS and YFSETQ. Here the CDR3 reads CASSIWDRGAGEQYF. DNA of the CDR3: TGCGCCAGCAGCATCTGGGACAGGGGCGCCGGCGAGCAGTACTTC.

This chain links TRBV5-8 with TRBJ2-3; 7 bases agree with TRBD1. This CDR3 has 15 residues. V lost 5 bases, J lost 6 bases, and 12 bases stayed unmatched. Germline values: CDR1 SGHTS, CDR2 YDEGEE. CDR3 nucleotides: TGTGCCAGCAGAGGGGGCAGCGGTACCAGGGATACGCAGTATTTT. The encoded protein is CASRGGSGTRDTQYF.

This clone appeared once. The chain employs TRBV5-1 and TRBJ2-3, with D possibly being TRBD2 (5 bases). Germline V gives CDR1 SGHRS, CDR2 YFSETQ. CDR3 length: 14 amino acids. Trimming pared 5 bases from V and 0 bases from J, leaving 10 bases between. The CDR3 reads CASSISDSTDTQYF. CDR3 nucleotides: TGCGCCAGCAGTATTAGCGATAGCACAGATACGCAGTATTTT.

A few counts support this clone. The CDR3 here is CASSLGLPNEQFF. The CDR3 nucleotides are TGTGCCAGCAGTTTGGGGCTGCCGAATGAGCAGTTCTTC. J is TRBJ2-1 and V is TRBV27; a possible D gene is TRBD1 (5 bases). Trimming left V 3 bases short and J 7 bases short, with 10 bases between. The CDR3 covers 13 residues. Germline-derived CDR1 and CDR2 are MNHEY and SMNVEV (reference sequence).

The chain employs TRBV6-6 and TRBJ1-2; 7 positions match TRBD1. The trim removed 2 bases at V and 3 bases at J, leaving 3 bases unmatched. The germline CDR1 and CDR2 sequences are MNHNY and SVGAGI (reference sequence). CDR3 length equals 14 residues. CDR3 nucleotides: TGTGCCAGCAGTTACGCCGGGACAGACTATGGCTACACCTTC. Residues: CASSYAGTDYGYTF.